The clone carrying this T cell receptor beta chain has more than one count but fewer than ten. The antigen is undetermined. The sample comes from a study of cytomegalovirus exposure and HLA in healthy donors. Study-wide points: Common viral pathogens seemed to be connected with several of the most significant clusters, according to a later analysis.

The PCR employed 60 Vbeta primers together with 13 Jbeta primers. TCRdb's copy holds only in-frame clones and misses some; the assay was immunoSEQ multiplex PCR. This table has more than 45,000 clones, roughly 76% appearing once. The V and J ends lost 4 bases and 6 bases, in that order; junction bases with no gene match: 2. The CDR3 has 14 residues. The V gene's germline CDR1 is SGHVS and CDR2 FNYEAQ. The chain recombines TRBV7-6 with TRBJ1-4; 10 bases fit TRBD1. The clonotype was recovered from a woman in her 40s in good health and CMV-seropositive. The sample was PBMCs. The CDR3 region is CASSWGTGDEKLFF. The DNA of the CDR3 is TGTGCCAGCAGCTGGGGGACAGGGGATGAAAAACTGTTTTTT.